This is a list of T cell receptor beta chains from one sample in a study of T cell responses to AZD1222 COVID-19 vaccine. Data came from immunoSEQ multiplex PCR; TCRdb stores just in-frame clones and leaves some out. The repertoire holds about 100,000 clones, with 80% to 90% as singletons. This specimen consisted of peripheral blood, obtained on day 0 of AZD1222 vaccination. The receptors come from an adult in good health. CDR3s include the opening cysteine and the closing phenylalanine or tryptophan. D genes are given only for firm matches. Only some rows state a clone size, as once, few, many or a class for expanded clones.

cdr3_nt cdr3_aa j_call v_call clone_size d_call
TGTGCCAGCGGTAGACAAGATACGCAGTATTTT CASGRQDTQYF TRBJ2-3 TRBV6-5 NA NA
TGTGCCAGCAGTTTCCAGGGGGACACCGGGGAGCTGTTTTTT CASSFQGDTGELFF TRBJ2-2 TRBV27 NA TRBD1
TGTGCCATCAGTGAACGAGGAGGCAGGGGGGTCAACGAGCAGTACTTC CAISERGGRGVNEQYF TRBJ2-7 TRBV10-3 NA NA
TGTGCCAGCAGTTTCTCTGCGAGCGTTTACGAGCAGTACTTC CASSFSASVYEQYF TRBJ2-7 TRBV27 NA NA
TGTGCCAGCAGGGGGGGGCCTAACTATGGCTACACCTTC CASRGGPNYGYTF TRBJ1-2 TRBV6-5 NA NA
TGTGCCAGCAGTTTGTTCGACAGGTCGCGTTCACCCCTCCACTTT CASSLFDRSRSPLHF TRBJ1-6 TRBV5-6 NA NA
TGTGCCAGTAAGGGGACTAGCTTAGGGGTCCAGTACTTC CASKGTSLGVQYF TRBJ2-5 TRBV19 NA TRBD2
TGTGCCAGCAGCCTTCCGGGACAGGAACTATGGGGTAATGAAAAACTGTTTTTT CASSLPGQELWGNEKLFF TRBJ1-4 TRBV11-3 NA TRBD1
TGTGCCAGCAGGTCACAGGGGGCGGGTGGCTACACCTTC CASRSQGAGGYTF TRBJ1-2 TRBV3-1/TRBV3-2 NA TRBD1
TGCGCCAGCAGCCTTGGGACAGGAACCCCCAATCAGCCCCAGCATTTT CASSLGTGTPNQPQHF TRBJ1-5 TRBV5-1 NA TRBD1
TGTGCTAGTGGTTTGATTGGGACAGCTACGGGGGACACTGAAGCTTTCTTT CASGLIGTATGDTEAFF TRBJ1-1 TRBV12-5 NA TRBD1
TGTGCCAGCAGTGAGGGGGCCGGGCGCAATGAGCAGTTCTTC CASSEGAGRNEQFF TRBJ2-1 TRBV6-1 NA NA
TGCGCCAGCAGCTTGGATTTCTACGACAGGGTCATGGGTTCACCCCTCCACTTT CASSLDFYDRVMGSPLHF TRBJ1-6 TRBV5-1 NA TRBD1
TGTGCCAGCAGTTCCACAGGGGGCAACGAGCAGTACTTC CASSSTGGNEQYF TRBJ2-7 TRBV27 NA TRBD1
TGTGCCAGTAGTCCGCCGGGACACCGAACGAACACTGAAGCTTTCTTT CASSPPGHRTNTEAFF TRBJ1-1 TRBV19 NA NA
TGCAGCGTTTCATCCTACAATGAGCAGTTCTTC CSVSSYNEQFF TRBJ2-1 TRBV29-1 once NA
TGTGCCAGCAGCGCCACGGGGGGGCGATTGAATAACGAGCAGTACTTC CASSATGGRLNNEQYF TRBJ2-7 TRBV7-2 NA TRBD2
TGTGCCACCAGTGAGGGGTGGCAACACGAGCAGTACTTC CATSEGWQHEQYF TRBJ2-7 TRBV24-1 NA NA
TGTGCCACCAGTGCCGGGACTAGCGGGAGTGAAATAGACACCGGGGAGCTGTTTTTT CATSAGTSGSEIDTGELFF TRBJ2-2 TRBV24-1 NA TRBD2
TGCGCCAGCAGCCAAGTTTCAGATACGCAGTATTTT CASSQVSDTQYF TRBJ2-3 TRBV4-1 NA NA
TGTGCCAGCAGTGAAGCGCGTACGGGGAACTATGGCTACACCTTC CASSEARTGNYGYTF TRBJ1-2 TRBV6-1 NA NA
TGTGCCAGCAGCTTTATGGGGGGTGGAGACAATGAGCAGTTCTTC CASSFMGGGDNEQFF TRBJ2-1 TRBV7-8 NA NA
TGTGCCAGCAGCGTGGGGTTACAAGAGACCCAGTACTTC CASSVGLQETQYF TRBJ2-5 TRBV9 NA NA
TGTGCCAGCAGTGCTCGGACTAGCGGAACAGATACGCAGTATTTT CASSARTSGTDTQYF TRBJ2-3 TRBV27 NA TRBD2
TGCAGTGCTAGTGACAATAGCAATCAGCCCCAGCATTTT CSASDNSNQPQHF TRBJ1-5 TRBV20-1 NA NA
TGTGCCAGCAGGCTAGGGGGGAGTGGAAACACCATATATTTT CASRLGGSGNTIYF TRBJ1-3 TRBV27 NA NA
TGCGCCAGCAGCCCGAACGCAGGGACCTCAGTGGGTGGCTACACCTTC CASSPNAGTSVGGYTF TRBJ1-2 TRBV5-1 NA NA
TGTGCCACCAGCAGAGATTCCTGGGGACAGGGACGTGGCTACACCTTC CATSRDSWGQGRGYTF TRBJ1-2 TRBV15 NA TRBD1
TGCGCCAGCAGCATCCAAGCAACTAATGAAAAACTGTTTTTT CASSIQATNEKLFF TRBJ1-4 TRBV5-1 NA NA
TGTGCCAGTAGTACCACCAGGTTTAAGCCCCAGCATTTT CASSTTRFKPQHF TRBJ1-5 TRBV19 NA NA
TGTGCCAGCCGCTCCGAAGTCGGGGGACAAAGAGAAGCTTTCTTT CASRSEVGGQREAFF TRBJ1-1 TRBV6-5 NA NA
TGTGCTCCCTTCAGGGTGAATGGCTACACCTTC CAPFRVNGYTF TRBJ1-2 TRBV7-9 NA NA
TGCAGCGTTGGACAGCCTAATGAAAAACTGTTTTTT CSVGQPNEKLFF TRBJ1-4 TRBV29-1 NA NA
TGCGCCAGCAGCTTGGGGGACACTGAAGCTTTCTTT CASSLGDTEAFF TRBJ1-1 TRBV5-1 NA NA
TGTGCCAGCAGAAGTACCGGGACACCGGCCTACGAGCAGTACTTC CASRSTGTPAYEQYF TRBJ2-7 TRBV6-6 NA NA
TGTGCCAGTAGTATTGATGTAAGGGCGCTGAACACTGAAGCTTTCTTT CASSIDVRALNTEAFF TRBJ1-1 TRBV19 NA NA
TGTGCCAGCAGTACCCAGAGCTCCTACAATGAGCAGTTCTTC CASSTQSSYNEQFF TRBJ2-1 TRBV2 NA NA
TGTGCCAGCTCACCGGGACTCCTCAATACTGAAGCTTTCTTT CASSPGLLNTEAFF TRBJ1-1 TRBV18 NA NA
TGTGCCACCAGACAGGGGGAGGAAAAACTGTTTTTT CATRQGEEKLFF TRBJ1-4 TRBV10-3 NA TRBD1
TGTGCCAGCAGCTATTCCCAGGTTACTGAAGCTTTCTTT CASSYSQVTEAFF TRBJ1-1 TRBV6-2/TRBV6-3 NA NA
TGCGCCAGCAGCCATAGCGGGGCGGATACGCAGTATTTT CASSHSGADTQYF TRBJ2-3 TRBV5-1 NA TRBD2
TGTGCCAGCAGCTTCGGCAGGGCAGAGACCCAGTACTTC CASSFGRAETQYF TRBJ2-5 TRBV7-6 NA NA
TGCGCCAGCAGTGAGTCCGGGACAGGGGGGAATGAGCAGTTCTTC CASSESGTGGNEQFF TRBJ2-1 TRBV10-1 NA TRBD1
TGTGCCAGCAGCTTAGACGGTCGAGAGCAGTACTTC CASSLDGREQYF TRBJ2-7 TRBV7-8 NA NA
TGTGCCACCCGAGGTCGGGGGAACACCGGGGAGCTGTTTTTT CATRGRGNTGELFF TRBJ2-2 TRBV19 few NA
TGTGCCAGCAGTCACGGGGGGGGCACGAACACTGAAGCTTTCTTT CASSHGGGTNTEAFF TRBJ1-1 TRBV3-1/TRBV3-2 NA NA
TGTGCCAGCAGCTTCGATCATACATGGAACGAGCAGTACTTC CASSFDHTWNEQYF TRBJ2-7 TRBV5-5 NA NA
TGTGCCAGCACTACAGGGGGCTTGTACAATGAGCAGTTCTTC CASTTGGLYNEQFF TRBJ2-1 TRBV6-5 NA TRBD1
TGTGCCAGCAGCTTAGCGGCCCTCCCAGATACGCAGTATTTT CASSLAALPDTQYF TRBJ2-3 TRBV7-2 once NA
TGTGCCAGTAGTCCGACGACGGCTGAAAAACTGTTTTTT CASSPTTAEKLFF TRBJ1-4 TRBV19 NA NA
TGTGCCAGCAGCGTAGAGTTTGGCCCACCCACAGATACGCAGTATTTT CASSVEFGPPTDTQYF TRBJ2-3 TRBV9 NA NA
TGCGCCAGCAGCCAAGATTTGGGCGGGAGAAGGGCCAACGTCCTGACTTTC CASSQDLGGRRANVLTF TRBJ2-6 TRBV4-1 NA TRBD2
TGTGCCAGCAGCTCCAAGCGGAGCTCCTACAATGAGCAGTTCTTC CASSSKRSSYNEQFF TRBJ2-1 TRBV7-2 NA NA
TGTGCCACCAGCGAGGGACTAGCGGGACACAATGAGCAGTTCTTC CATSEGLAGHNEQFF TRBJ2-1 TRBV24-1 NA TRBD2
TGTGCCAGTAGCGAAGGACTATACCTCAACACCGGGGAGCTGTTTTTT CASSEGLYLNTGELFF TRBJ2-2 TRBV19 NA NA